This TCR beta chain is drawn from a study of CD8+ T cells in alopecia areata (dated by TCRdb to between 2018 and 2020). Regarding the research as a whole: The treated patients took part in an open-label pilot trial in which moderate-to-severe alopecia areata was treated with oral tofacitinib at 5 to 10 mg twice daily. Biopsies were taken from tofacitinib-treated patients at baseline and at 4 and 24 weeks of treatment, and a later scalp biopsy was taken in several of the tofacitinib-treated patients. Patients stayed on tofacitinib for 6 to 18 months and then had 6 months of follow-up off drug so that delayed response and recurrence could be assessed. Scalp clonality was compared among normal scalp (n=4), patchy alopecia areata scalp (n=8), and alopecia totalis/universalis scalp (n=8). immunoSEQ multiplex PCR using 35 Vbeta forward primers and 13 Jbeta reverse primers was used to amplify TCRbeta CDR3 regions. The SALT score, which quantifies the percentage of affected scalp surface area, was used to measure disease severity in treated patients. Scalp tissue and sorted CD4+ and CD8+ peripheral blood T cells from patchy and totalis/universalis alopecia areata patients and from healthy controls were covered by human TCRbeta sequencing. High-throughput TCRbeta sequencing was used to examine T cell clonal expansion in alopecia areata in both the C3H/HeJ mouse model and human patients. RNA was extracted with the PAXgene miRNA kit for fixed scalp, the miRNeasy kit for PBMCs, and the RNeasy kit for mouse skin. The paper's findings and limits, for the study overall: Many expanded lesional clones persisted in scalp and blood during tofacitinib treatment, which may partly explain relapse after stopping treatment. Shared TCR sequences between patients were less evident than in mice, which may be partly attributable to HLA diversity in the patient population. Scalp TCR repertoire analysis is complicated because resident alphabeta T cells in normal human skin are also sequenced, whereas mouse skin is dominated by gammadelta T cells. Scalp clonality and the number of expanded CD8+ clones among the top 100 scalp clones were significantly decreased by tofacitinib. Higher clonality and more expanded CD8+ clones were observed in lesional scalp than in normal scalp, particularly in alopecia totalis/universalis, a finding suggestive of antigenic drive. Because the treated cohort was small and had just a single nonresponder, larger studies are needed to establish links between baseline CD8+ expansion and response.

Note on this clone: Which antigen it targets is not known. The record has no base qualities; no much larger clone is one base away.

Library prep was done by the immunoSEQ multiplex PCR assay. RNA was extracted from all samples and reverse transcribed into cDNA as template for TCR sequencing. First-strand cDNA was synthesized using SuperScript III with a 2:1 mix of oligo-dT and random hexamers. A synthetic immune receptor repertoire was used to assess amplification bias, and residual bias was removed computationally. In the original analysis: Raw reads were preprocessed to remove errors, and CDR3 was defined by IMGT conventions from the conserved cysteine to phenylalanine. Clonality was computed by normalizing Shannon entropy by log2 of the number of productive unique TCRs and subtracting the result from 1. CD4 or CD8 identity of scalp clones was inferred by cross-referencing scalp TCRbeta sequences with sorted blood CD4 and CD8 repertoires. As stored in TCRdb, this immuneACCESS dataset retains in-frame rearrangements with V and J assigned. A fraction of the clones does not appear; measured against another copy, unresolved V genes explain less than half of the discrepancy, and the remainder lacks a known reason. V and J calls and clone size follow that table, whereas D and trimming were derived from the DNA. Here the sample has fewer than 110,000 clones; about 83% occur a single time. Of the sample, around a quarter falls within the top ten clones.

This specimen's time point label, per the study, means: 20 to 30 weeks on oral tofacitinib. Taken with the paper, the label for treatment or condition translates to: oral pan-JAK inhibitor, 5-10 mg twice daily. Peripheral blood and lesional scalp punch biopsies were obtained from patients with alopecia areata. After PBMCs were isolated by density centrifugation and stained for CD3, CD4 and CD8, a FACSAria was used to sort CD4+ and CD8+ T cells. The material was CD8+ T cells sorted from blood, obtained at week 24, from a patient treated with tofacitinib. The sequence was obtained from a human donor with alopecia areata.

The DNA sequence follows: TGTGCCAGCAGCGCAACCGGGACAGCTAATTCACCCCTCCACTTT. Translated, it reads CASSATGTANSPLHF. The chain uses TRBV5-6 and TRBJ1-6; the junction holds 7 bases that match TRBD1. At the junction V is shortened by 4 bases and J by 6 bases; bases outside the gene matches: 7. CDR3 length: 15 amino acids, cysteine to phenylalanine. The read is trimmed to its CDR3 DNA, 45 bases read in frame from base 1. CDR1 is given as SGHDT and CDR2 as YYEEEE, both from the germline V gene. With the rest looked up from the reference TRBV5-6 and TRBJ1-6 genes rather than sequenced, the full variable domain is DAGVTQSPTHLIKTRGQQVTLRCSPKSGHDTVSWYQQALGQGPQFIFQYYEEEERQRGNFPDRFSGHQFPNYSSELNVNALLLGDSALYLCASSATGTANSPLHFGNGTRLTVT.